The 2 T cell receptor beta chains presented below share a single source sample, sequenced in a study of breast tumors, draining lymph nodes, adjacent tissues. Axillary draining lymph nodes of breast cancer patients supplied the node samples. In TCRdb, the multiplex PCR reads were re-called with MiXCR into one record per CDR3 protein. The sample includes under 150,000 distinct CDR3 sequences, 20% to 25% of them seen just once. Sequenced: axillary lymph node tissue. The receptor source for this set is a female donor with breast cancer. Some clones in this sample may be carry-over from other donors' samples.

This clonotype has at least ten counts. V is TRBV20-1 and J is TRBJ2-1, with unresolved D. The germline CDR1 and CDR2 sequences are DFQATT and SNEGSKA (reference sequence). V lost 0 bases and J 7 bases, leaving 16 bases between the germline ends. The CDR3 has 15 amino acids. The CDR3 region is CSARDRRRAFNEQFF. CDR3 bases: TGCAGTGCTAGAGATAGGAGAAGGGCCTTTAATGAGCAGTTCTTC.

The V gene is TRBV11-3, the J gene TRBJ2-2, with TRBD2 matching over 10 bases. This CDR3 has 15 amino acids. From germline, CDR1 is SGHNT and CDR2 YENEEA. Losses at the gene ends were 5 bases for V and 6 bases for J; bases not matched to a gene: 6. The CDR3 region has the DNA TGTGCCAGCAGCGCCAGTCTAGCGGGGGCCGGGGAGCTGTTTTTT. Translating it yields CASSASLAGAGELFF.